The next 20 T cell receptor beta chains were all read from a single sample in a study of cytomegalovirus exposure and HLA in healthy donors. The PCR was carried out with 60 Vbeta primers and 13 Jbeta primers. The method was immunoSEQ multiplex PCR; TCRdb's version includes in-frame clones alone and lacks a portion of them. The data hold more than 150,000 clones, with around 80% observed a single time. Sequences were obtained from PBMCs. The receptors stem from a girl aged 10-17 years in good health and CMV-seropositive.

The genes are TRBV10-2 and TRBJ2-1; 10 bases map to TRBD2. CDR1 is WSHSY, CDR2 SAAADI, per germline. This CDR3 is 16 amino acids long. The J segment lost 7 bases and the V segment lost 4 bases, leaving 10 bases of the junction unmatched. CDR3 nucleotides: TGCGCCAGCAGTGGTATGCAGCGGGAGGGCCTTAATGAGCAGTTCTTC. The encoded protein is CASSGMQREGLNEQFF.

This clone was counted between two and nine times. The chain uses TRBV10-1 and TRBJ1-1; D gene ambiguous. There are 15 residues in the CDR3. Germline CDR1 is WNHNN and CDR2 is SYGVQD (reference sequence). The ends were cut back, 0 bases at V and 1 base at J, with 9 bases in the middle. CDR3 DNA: TGCGCCAGCAGTGAGTCGATTATAGCGAACACTGAAGCTTTCTTT. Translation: CASSESIIANTEAFF.

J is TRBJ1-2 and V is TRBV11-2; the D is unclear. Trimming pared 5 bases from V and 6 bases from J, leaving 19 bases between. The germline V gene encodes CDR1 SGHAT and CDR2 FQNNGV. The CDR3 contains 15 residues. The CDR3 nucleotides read TGTGCCAGCAGCCCCCCGGGTAGGAGACCCAATGGCTACACCTTC. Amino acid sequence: CASSPPGRRPNGYTF.

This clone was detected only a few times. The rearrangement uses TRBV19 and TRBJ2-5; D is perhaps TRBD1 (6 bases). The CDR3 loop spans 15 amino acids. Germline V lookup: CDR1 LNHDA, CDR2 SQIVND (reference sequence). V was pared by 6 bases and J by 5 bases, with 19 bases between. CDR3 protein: CASSRRSGAGETQYF. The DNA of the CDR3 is TGTGCCAGTAGCCGCCGTTCAGGGGCCGGGGAGACCCAGTACTTC.

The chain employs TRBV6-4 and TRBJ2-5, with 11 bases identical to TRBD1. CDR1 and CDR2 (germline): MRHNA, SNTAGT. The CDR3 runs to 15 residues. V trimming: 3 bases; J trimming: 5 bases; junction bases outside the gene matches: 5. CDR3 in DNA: TGTGCCAGCAGTGAAGGGACAGGGGGAATGGAGACCCAGTACTTC. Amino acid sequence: CASSEGTGGMETQYF.

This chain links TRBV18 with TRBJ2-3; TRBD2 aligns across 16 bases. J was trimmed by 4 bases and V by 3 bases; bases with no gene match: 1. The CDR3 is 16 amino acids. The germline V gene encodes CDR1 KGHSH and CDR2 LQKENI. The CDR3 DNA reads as TGTGCCAGCTCACCGGGACTAGCGGGAGGGTCAGATACGCAGTATTTT. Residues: CASSPGLAGGSDTQYF. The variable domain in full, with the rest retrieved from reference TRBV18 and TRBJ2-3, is NAGVMQNPRHLVRRRGQEARLRCSPMKGHSHVYWYRQLPEEGLKFMVYLQKENIIDESGMPKERFSAEFPKEGPSILRIQQVVRGDSAAYFCASSPGLAGGSDTQYFGPGTRLTVL.

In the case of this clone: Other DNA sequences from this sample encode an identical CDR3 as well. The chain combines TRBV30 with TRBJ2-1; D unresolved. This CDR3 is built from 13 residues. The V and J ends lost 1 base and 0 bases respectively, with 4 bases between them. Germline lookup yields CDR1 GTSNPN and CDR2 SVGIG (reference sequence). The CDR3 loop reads CAWSGSSYNEQFF. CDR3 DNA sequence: TGTGCCTGGAGTGGCAGCTCCTACAATGAGCAGTTCTTC.

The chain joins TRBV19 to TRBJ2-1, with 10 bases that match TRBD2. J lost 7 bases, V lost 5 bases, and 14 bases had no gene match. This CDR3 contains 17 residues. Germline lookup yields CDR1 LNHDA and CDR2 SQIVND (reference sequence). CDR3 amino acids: CASSPHLAGVRLNEQFF. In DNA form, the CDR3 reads TGTGCCAGTAGTCCGCATCTAGCGGGAGTAAGGTTGAATGAGCAGTTCTTC.

The CDR3 loop is CASSWKGGSNYGYTF. CDR3 DNA sequence: TGTGCCAGCAGCTGGAAAGGGGGCTCGAACTATGGCTACACCTTC. The V gene is TRBV27, the J gene TRBJ1-2, with 7 bases fitting TRBD1. V was clipped by 6 bases and J by 2 bases; unmatched bases: 9. CDR1 is MNHEY, CDR2 SMNVEV, per germline (reference sequence). The CDR3 has 15 residues.

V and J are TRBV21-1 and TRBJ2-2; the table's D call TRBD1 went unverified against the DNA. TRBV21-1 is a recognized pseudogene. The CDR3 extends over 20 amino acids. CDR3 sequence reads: CASSKALSPRQGKGSGELFF. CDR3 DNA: TGTGCCAGCAGCAAAGCGCTTTCTCCCCGACAGGGTAAGGGGTCCGGGGAGCTGTTTTTT.

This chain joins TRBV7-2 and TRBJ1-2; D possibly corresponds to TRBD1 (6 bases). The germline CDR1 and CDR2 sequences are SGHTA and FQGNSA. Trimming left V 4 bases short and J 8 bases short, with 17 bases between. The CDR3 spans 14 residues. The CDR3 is CASSSRGGAGGYTF. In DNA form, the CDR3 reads TGTGCCAGCAGCTCGAGAGGGGGGGCTGGAGGCTACACCTTC.

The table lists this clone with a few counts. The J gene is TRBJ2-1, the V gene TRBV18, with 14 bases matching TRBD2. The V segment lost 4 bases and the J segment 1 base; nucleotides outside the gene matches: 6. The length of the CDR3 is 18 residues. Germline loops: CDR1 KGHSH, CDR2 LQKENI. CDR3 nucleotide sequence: TGTGCCAGCTCACTAGGGACTAGCGGGAGTTTTTCCTACAATGAGCAGTTCTTC. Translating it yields CASSLGTSGSFSYNEQFF.

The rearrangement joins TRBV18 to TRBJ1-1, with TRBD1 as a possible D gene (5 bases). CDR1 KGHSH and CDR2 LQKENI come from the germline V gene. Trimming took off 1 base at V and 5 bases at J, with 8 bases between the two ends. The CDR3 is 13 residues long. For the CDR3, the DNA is TGTGCCAGCTCACCACAGGGGAGGACTGAAGCTTTCTTT. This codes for CASSPQGRTEAFF.

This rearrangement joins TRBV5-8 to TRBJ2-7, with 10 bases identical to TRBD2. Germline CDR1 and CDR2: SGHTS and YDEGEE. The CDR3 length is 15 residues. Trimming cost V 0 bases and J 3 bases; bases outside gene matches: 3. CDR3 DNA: TGTGCCAGCAGCTTGGGGGCTAGCGGGGGCTACGAGCAGTACTTC. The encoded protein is CASSLGASGGYEQYF.

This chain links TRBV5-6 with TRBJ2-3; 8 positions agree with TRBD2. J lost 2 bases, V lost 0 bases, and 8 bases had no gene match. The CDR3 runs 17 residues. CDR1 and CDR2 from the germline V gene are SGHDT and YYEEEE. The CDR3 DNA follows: TGTGCCAGCAGCTTGGCTGCTAGCGGGTATTACACAGATACGCAGTATTTT. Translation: CASSLAASGYYTDTQYF.

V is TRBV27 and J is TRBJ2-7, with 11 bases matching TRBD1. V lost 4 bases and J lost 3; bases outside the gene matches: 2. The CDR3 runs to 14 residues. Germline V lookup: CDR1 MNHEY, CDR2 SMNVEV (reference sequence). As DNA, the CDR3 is TGTGCCAGCAGTTCTGGGACAGGGGGCTACGAGCAGTACTTC. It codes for CASSSGTGGYEQYF.

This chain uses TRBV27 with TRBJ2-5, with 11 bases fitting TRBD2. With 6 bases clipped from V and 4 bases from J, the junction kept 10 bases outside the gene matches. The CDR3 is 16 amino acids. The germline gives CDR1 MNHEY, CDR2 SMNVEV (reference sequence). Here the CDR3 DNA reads TGTGCCAGCAGCGCAGAACTAGCGGGGGCCCCAGAGACCCAGTACTTC. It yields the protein CASSAELAGAPETQYF.

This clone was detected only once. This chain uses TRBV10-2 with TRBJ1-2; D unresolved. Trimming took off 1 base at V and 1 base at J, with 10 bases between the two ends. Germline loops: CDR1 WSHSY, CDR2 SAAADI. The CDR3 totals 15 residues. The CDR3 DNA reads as TGCGCCAGCAGTGAGTGGGCCAGCTATAACTATGGCTACACCTTC. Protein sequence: CASSEWASYNYGYTF.

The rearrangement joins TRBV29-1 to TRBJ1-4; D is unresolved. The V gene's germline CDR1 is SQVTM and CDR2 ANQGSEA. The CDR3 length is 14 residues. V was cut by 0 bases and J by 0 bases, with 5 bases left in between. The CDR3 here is CSVEERATNEKLFF. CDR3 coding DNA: TGCAGCGTTGAAGAGAGAGCAACTAATGAAAAACTGTTTTTT.

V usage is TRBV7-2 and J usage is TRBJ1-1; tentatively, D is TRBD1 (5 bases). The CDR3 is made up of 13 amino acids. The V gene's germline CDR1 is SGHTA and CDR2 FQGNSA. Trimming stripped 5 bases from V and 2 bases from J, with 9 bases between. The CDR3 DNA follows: TGTGCCAGCAGCACGGGACTTAACACTGAAGCTTTCTTT. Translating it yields CASSTGLNTEAFF.